Here is one TCR beta chain with its context. The germline V and J ends were trimmed by 0 bases and 8 bases, with 14 bases remaining between them. The CDR3 has 14 residues. Germline loops: CDR1 SGHDT, CDR2 YYEEEE. The data are from a study of CD8 T cells in Susac syndrome. Study at large: Susac syndrome patients were untreated, on corticosteroids with some adding intravenous immunoglobulin, or on intravenous immunoglobulin only.

When the RNA was reverse transcribed, random hexamers were used with an input of about 0.5 to 1 ug. Across 54 Vbeta and 13 Jbeta, immunoSEQ multiplex PCR amplified TCR beta CDR3. TCRdb ran MiXCR on the immunoSEQ multiplex PCR reads and lists one entry per CDR3 protein. Among some 180,000 distinct CDR3 sequences listed, around 94% were seen once. CD8+ and CD4+ T cells taken from blood had their TCR beta sequenced. TEMRA cells were enriched by FACS, and CD4+ and CD8+ T cells were negatively isolated. The V and J genes are TRBV5-6 and TRBJ2-5; no clear D gene. The sequenced material came from CD4+ T cells from PBMCs. The TCR was taken from a human donor with Susac syndrome. The CDR3 sequence is CASSLEWWGSTQYF. The CDR3 nucleotides read TGTGCCAGCAGCTTGGAGTGGTGGGGTTCAACCCAGTACTTC.